This T cell receptor beta chain was found in a study of T cell clones after liver transplantation. Study information: Without induction therapy, subjects received standard immunosuppression until 12-24 months post-transplant.

Thawed unstimulated PBMCs were FACS-sorted by CD3, CD4 and CD8 into two populations. Study observations and caveats: These preliminary findings come from unstandardized post-transplant sampling times.

Only in-frame clones appear in the TCRdb table, and some are missing; sequencing was by immunoSEQ multiplex PCR. Here the sample spans around 20,000 clones, over 80% being singletons. V lost 2 bases, J lost 3 bases, and 10 bases lay in between. Germline V gene data show CDR1 as SEHNR and CDR2 as FQNEAQ (reference sequence). The CDR3 has 14 amino acids. This clone is labeled large. Its antigen is as yet unknown. Within the sample, other DNA sequences also encode this same CDR3. This receptor was identified in a human donor who received a liver transplant. The chain combines TRBV7-9 with TRBJ1-2; D is undetermined. This specimen consisted of CD8+ T cells from blood, obtained before liver transplant. The CDR3 spells CASSLIPRDYGYTF. The CDR3 coding sequence is TGTGCCAGCAGCTTAATCCCCCGGGACTATGGCTACACCTTC.